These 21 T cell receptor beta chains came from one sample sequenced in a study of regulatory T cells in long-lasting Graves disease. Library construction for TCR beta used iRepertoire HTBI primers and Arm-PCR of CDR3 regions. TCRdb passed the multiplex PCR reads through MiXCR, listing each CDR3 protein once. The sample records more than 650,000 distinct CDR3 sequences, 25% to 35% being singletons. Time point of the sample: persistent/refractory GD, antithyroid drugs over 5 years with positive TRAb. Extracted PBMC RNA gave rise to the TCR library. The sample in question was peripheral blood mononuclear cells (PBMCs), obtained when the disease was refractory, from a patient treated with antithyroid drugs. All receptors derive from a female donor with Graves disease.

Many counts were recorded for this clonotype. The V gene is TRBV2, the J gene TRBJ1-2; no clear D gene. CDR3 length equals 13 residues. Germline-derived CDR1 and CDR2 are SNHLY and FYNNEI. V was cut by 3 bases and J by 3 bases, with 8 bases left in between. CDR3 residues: CASSERVYYGYTF. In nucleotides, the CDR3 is TGTGCCAGCAGTGAGAGGGTCTACTATGGCTACACCTTC.

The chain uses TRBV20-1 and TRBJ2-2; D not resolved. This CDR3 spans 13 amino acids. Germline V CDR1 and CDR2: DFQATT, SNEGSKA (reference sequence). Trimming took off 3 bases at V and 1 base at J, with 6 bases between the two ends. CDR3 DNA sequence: TGCAGTGCTAGCGCCATGAACACCGGGGAGCTGTTTTTT. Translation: CSASAMNTGELFF.

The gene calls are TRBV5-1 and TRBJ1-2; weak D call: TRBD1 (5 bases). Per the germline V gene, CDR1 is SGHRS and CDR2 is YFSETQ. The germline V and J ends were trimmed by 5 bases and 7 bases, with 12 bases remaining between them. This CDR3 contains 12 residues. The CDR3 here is CASRIGGIGYTF. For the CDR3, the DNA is TGCGCCAGCAGAATCGGGGGTATTGGCTACACCTTC. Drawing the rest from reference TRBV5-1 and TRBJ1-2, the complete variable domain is KAGVTQTPRYLIKTRGQQVTLSCSPISGHRSVSWYQQTPGQGLQFLFEYFSETQRNKGNFPGRFSGRQFSNSRSEMNVSTLELGDSALYLCASRIGGIGYTFGSGTRLTVV.

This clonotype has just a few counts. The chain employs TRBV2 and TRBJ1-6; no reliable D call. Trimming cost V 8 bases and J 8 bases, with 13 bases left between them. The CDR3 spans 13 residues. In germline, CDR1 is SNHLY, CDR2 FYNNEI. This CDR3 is CASGPHQDSPLHF. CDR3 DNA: TGTGCCAGCGGGCCGCACCAAGATTCACCCCTCCACTTT.

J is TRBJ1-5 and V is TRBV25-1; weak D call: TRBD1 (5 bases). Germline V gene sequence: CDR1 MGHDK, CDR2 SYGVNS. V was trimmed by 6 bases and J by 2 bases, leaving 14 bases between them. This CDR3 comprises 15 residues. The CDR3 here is CASRQAGDGNQPQHF. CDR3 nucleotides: TGTGCCAGCAGACAAGCGGGGGACGGCAATCAGCCCCAGCATTTT.

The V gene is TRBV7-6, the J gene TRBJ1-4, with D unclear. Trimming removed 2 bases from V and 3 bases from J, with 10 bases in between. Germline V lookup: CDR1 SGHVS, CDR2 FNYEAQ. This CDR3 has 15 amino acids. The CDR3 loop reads CASSLLRGSNEKLFF. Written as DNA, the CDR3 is TGTGCCAGCAGCTTACTTCGTGGATCTAATGAAAAACTGTTTTTT.

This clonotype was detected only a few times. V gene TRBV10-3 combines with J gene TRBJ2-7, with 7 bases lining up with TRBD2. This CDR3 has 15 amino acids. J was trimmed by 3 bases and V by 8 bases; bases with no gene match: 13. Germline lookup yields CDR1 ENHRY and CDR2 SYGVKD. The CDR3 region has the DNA TGTGCCATCTCAGGCGGGAGCTGGTCCAACTACGAGCAGTACTTC. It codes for CAISGGSWSNYEQYF.

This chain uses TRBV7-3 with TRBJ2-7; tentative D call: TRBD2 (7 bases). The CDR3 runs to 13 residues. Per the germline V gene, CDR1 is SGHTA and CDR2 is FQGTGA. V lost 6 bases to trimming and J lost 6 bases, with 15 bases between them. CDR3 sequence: CASSPRGGVEQYF. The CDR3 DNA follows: TGTGCCAGCAGTCCCAGGGGAGGGGTCGAGCAGTACTTC.

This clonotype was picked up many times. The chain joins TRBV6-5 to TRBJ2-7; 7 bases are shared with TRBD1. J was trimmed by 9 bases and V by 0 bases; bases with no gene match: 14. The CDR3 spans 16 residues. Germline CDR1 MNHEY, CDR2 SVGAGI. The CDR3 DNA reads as TGTGCCAGCAGTTACTCGGGCCGTTCACAGGGGCCGGGGCAGTACTTC. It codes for CASSYSGRSQGPGQYF.

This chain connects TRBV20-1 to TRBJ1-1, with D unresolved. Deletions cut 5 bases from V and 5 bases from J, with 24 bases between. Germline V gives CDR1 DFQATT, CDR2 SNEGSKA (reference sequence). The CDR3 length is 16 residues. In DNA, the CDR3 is TGCAGTGCTCGGAACTACGAGGGTAGAGGTAGGACTGAAGCTTTCTTT. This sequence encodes CSARNYEGRGRTEAFF.

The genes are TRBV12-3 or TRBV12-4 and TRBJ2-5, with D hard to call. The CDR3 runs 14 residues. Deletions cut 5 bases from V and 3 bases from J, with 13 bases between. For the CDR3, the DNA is TGTGCCAGCAGTCTCCGGCAGATGGAAGAGACCCAGTACTTC. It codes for CASSLRQMEETQYF.

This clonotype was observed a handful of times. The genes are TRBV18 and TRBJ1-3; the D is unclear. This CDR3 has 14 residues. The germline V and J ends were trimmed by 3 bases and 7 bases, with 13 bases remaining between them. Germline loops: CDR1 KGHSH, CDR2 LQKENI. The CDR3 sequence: CASSPVESGNTIYF. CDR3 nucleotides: TGTGCCAGCTCACCGGTCGAGTCGGGGAACACCATATATTTT. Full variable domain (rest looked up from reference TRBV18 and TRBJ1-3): NAGVMQNPRHLVRRRGQEARLRCSPMKGHSHVYWYRQLPEEGLKFMVYLQKENIIDESGMPKERFSAEFPKEGPSILRIQQVVRGDSAAYFCASSPVESGNTIYFGEGSWLTVV.

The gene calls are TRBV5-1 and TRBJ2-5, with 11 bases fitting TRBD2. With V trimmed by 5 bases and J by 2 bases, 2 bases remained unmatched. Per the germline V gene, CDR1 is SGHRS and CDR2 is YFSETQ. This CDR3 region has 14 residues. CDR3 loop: CASRIAGGQETQYF. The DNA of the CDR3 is TGCGCCAGCAGGATAGCGGGAGGGCAAGAGACCCAGTACTTC.

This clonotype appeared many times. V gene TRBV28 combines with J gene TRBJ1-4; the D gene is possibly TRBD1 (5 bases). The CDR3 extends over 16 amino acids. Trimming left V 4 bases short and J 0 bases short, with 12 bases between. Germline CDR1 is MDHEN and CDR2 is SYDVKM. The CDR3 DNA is TGTGCCAGCAGTTCCCGGGACGCTGCAACTAATGAAAAACTGTTTTTT. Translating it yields CASSSRDAATNEKLFF.

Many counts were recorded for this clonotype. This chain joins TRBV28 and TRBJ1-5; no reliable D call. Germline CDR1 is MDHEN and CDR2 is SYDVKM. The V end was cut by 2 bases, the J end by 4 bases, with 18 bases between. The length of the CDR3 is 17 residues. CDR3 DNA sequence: TGTGCCAGCAGTTTACCTCCGCTGGGTCGGATAAATCAGCCCCAGCATTTT. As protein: CASSLPPLGRINQPQHF.

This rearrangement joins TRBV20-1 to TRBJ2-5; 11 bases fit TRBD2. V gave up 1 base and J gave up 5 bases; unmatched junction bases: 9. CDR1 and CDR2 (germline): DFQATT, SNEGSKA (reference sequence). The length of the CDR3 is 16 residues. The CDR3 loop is CSARGVTSGTGETQYF. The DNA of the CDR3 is TGCAGTGCTAGAGGTGTGACTAGCGGGACAGGGGAGACCCAGTACTTC.

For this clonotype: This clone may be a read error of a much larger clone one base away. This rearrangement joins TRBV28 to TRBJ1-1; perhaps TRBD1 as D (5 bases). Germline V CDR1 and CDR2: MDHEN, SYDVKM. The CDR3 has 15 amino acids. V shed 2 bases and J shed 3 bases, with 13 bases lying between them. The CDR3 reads CASSLGGMGDTEAFF. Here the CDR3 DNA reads TGTGCCAGCAGTTTAGGCGGGATGGGGGACACTGAAGCTTTCTTT.

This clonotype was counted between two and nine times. The CDR3 sequence: CASSPTVPGPKETQYF. The CDR3 DNA is TGTGCCAGTAGTCCCACGGTTCCGGGGCCAAAAGAGACCCAGTACTTC. The J gene is TRBJ2-5, the V gene TRBV19; D could derive from TRBD1 or TRBD2 (5 bases each). V lost 5 bases and J lost 3, with 19 bases in between. CDR1 and CDR2 from the germline V gene are LNHDA and SQIVND (reference sequence). CDR3 size: 16 residues.

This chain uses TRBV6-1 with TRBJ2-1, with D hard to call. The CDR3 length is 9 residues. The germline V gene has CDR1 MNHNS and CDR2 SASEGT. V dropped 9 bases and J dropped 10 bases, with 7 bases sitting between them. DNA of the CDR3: TGTGCCAGTGGCCCGGAGCAGTTCTTC. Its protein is CASGPEQFF.

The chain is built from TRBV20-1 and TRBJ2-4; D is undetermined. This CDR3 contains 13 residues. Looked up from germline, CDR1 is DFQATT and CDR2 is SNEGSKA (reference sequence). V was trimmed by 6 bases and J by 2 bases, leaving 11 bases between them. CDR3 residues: CSAIGPPKNIQYF. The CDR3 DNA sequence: TGCAGTGCCATAGGACCTCCCAAAAACATTCAGTACTTC.

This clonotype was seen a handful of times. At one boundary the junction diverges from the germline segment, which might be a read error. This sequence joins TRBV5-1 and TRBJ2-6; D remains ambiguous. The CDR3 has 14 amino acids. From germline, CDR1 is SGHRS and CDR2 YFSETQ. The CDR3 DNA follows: TGTGCCAGCAGCTTCGGATCTGGGGCCAACGTCCTGACTTTC. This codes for CASSFGSGANVLTF.